Listed here are 17 T cell receptor beta chains from one sample, sequenced in a study of blood T cells in healthy people across ages. Together with a sample-barcoded 5' primer, a J-beta primer mix was included in a second PCR lasting about 7 to 12 cycles. A single record per CDR3 protein comes from TCRdb applying MiXCR to the 5' RACE reads. Among over 600,000 distinct CDR3 sequences, 35% to 50% were seen once, and the ten largest hold 15% to 20%. Sequencing was performed on blood. All receptors come from an older man in good health.

The chain uses TRBV12-3 or TRBV12-4 and TRBJ2-7; TRBD1 agrees at 9 bases. The CDR3 runs 16 residues. V was pared by 5 bases and J by 6 bases, with 14 bases of the junction left unmatched. CDR3 amino acids: CASSAVQGAGGGEQYF. The CDR3 bases are TGTGCCAGCAGTGCCGTACAGGGGGCAGGAGGGGGCGAGCAGTACTTC.

The J gene is TRBJ1-2, the V gene TRBV20-1; D gene unclear. V was cut by 1 base and J by 0 bases, with 0 bases left in between. The germline CDR1 and CDR2 sequences are DFQATT and SNEGSKA (reference sequence). CDR3 length equals 11 residues. CDR3 coding DNA: TGCAGTGCTAGAGCTAACTATGGCTACACCTTC. Its protein is CSARANYGYTF.

The V call is TRBV20-1, the J call TRBJ2-1; 13 bases match TRBD2. V was pared by 0 bases and J by 7 bases, with 6 bases of the junction left unmatched. The CDR3 extends over 16 amino acids. From germline, CDR1 is DFQATT and CDR2 SNEGSKA (reference sequence). The CDR3 nucleotides read TGCAGTGCTAGAGATCTAAGGACTAGCGGGAGAAATGAGCAGTTCTTC. It translates to CSARDLRTSGRNEQFF.

This clonotype was recorded a few times. The chain combines TRBV7-7 with TRBJ2-3; no clear D. Trimming removed 4 bases at V and 0 bases at J, with 5 bases between. CDR1 and CDR2 (germline): SSHAT, FNYEAQ (reference sequence). The CDR3 is made up of 13 amino acids. This CDR3 reads CASSWYSTDTQYF. CDR3 bases: TGTGCCAGCAGCTGGTACAGCACAGATACGCAGTATTTT. Looking up the rest from reference TRBV7-7 and TRBJ2-3 gives the full variable domain: GAGVSQSPRYKVTKRGQDVTLRCDPISSHATLYWYQQALGQGPEFLTYFNYEAQPDKSGLPSDRFSAERPEGSISTLTIQRTEQRDSAMYRCASSWYSTDTQYFGPGTRLTVL.

The chain carries TRBV9 and TRBJ2-1, with D unclear. The germline gives CDR1 SGDLS, CDR2 YYNGEE. This CDR3 is built from 13 residues. Trimming pared 0 bases from V and 8 bases from J, leaving 9 bases between. CDR3 sequence (DNA): TGTGCCAGCAGCGTAGAAGGAGAGGATGAGCAGTTCTTC. Its translation is CASSVEGEDEQFF.

This clonotype was counted a few times. The chain joins TRBV6-5 to TRBJ2-7; 10 positions match TRBD2. This CDR3 is built from 15 residues. Germline V lookup: CDR1 MNHEY, CDR2 SVGAGI. The CDR3 sequence: CASRASGSVSYEQYF. CDR3 nucleotide sequence: TGTGCTTCTCGGGCTAGCGGGAGTGTCTCCTACGAGCAGTACTTC.

V gene TRBV9 combines with J gene TRBJ2-3; 8 bases are a match to TRBD1. CDR1 and CDR2 (germline): SGDLS, YYNGEE. CDR3 length equals 16 residues. The V and J ends lost 4 bases and 4 bases, in that order; junction bases with no gene match: 11. The CDR3 here is CASSSRQGLGADTQYF. CDR3 DNA: TGTGCCAGCAGCTCCAGACAGGGGTTAGGTGCAGATACGCAGTATTTT.

The CDR3 bases are TGTGCCACTGCGAGCCCGACAGGGAAGGGGAAAGAGCAGTTCTTC. Protein sequence: CATASPTGKGKEQFF. The chain uses TRBV24-1 and TRBJ2-1; 7 positions agree with TRBD1. Germline V CDR1 and CDR2: KGHDR, SFDVKD. With 10 bases clipped from V and 10 bases from J, the junction kept 18 bases outside the gene matches. The CDR3 has 15 amino acids.

In its sample, this clonotype was seen a few times. The chain is built from TRBV5-1 and TRBJ2-1, with D hard to call. Deletions cut 0 bases from V and 8 bases from J, with 15 bases between. The CDR3 length is 15 residues. The V gene's germline CDR1 is SGHRS and CDR2 YFSETQ. This chain's CDR3 is CASSLVGPGTDEQFF. In nucleotides, the CDR3 is TGCGCCAGCAGCTTGGTAGGCCCAGGCACAGATGAGCAGTTCTTC.

The chain uses TRBV6-5 and TRBJ2-3; either TRBD1 or TRBD2 may fit D (5 bases each). CDR1 is MNHEY and CDR2 is SVGAGI in the germline V gene. The CDR3 contains 14 residues. V shed 1 base and J shed 0 bases, with 5 bases lying between them. The CDR3 here is CASSYWDSTDTQYF. For the CDR3, the DNA is TGTGCCAGCAGTTACTGGGACAGCACAGATACGCAGTATTTT.

This clonotype was counted between two and nine times. The rearrangement uses TRBV7-2 and TRBJ1-5; D not certain. CDR3 size: 12 residues. The germline V gene has CDR1 SGHTA and CDR2 FQGNSA. Trimming took 1 base from V and 7 from J, leaving 5 bases between them. CDR3 DNA: TGTGCCAGCAGCTTAGAGCACCAGCCCCAGCATTTT. Its translation is CASSLEHQPQHF.

This clonotype was seen a few times. This chain uses TRBV7-9 with TRBJ2-1; D possibly corresponds to TRBD1 (6 bases). From germline, CDR1 is SEHNR and CDR2 FQNEAQ (reference sequence). Trimming removed 0 bases from V and 3 bases from J, with 9 bases in between. The CDR3 extends over 15 amino acids. CDR3 amino acids: CASSLAQGIYNEQFF. The CDR3 DNA is TGTGCCAGCAGCTTAGCACAGGGTATCTACAATGAGCAGTTCTTC.

This clonotype has a handful of counts. CDR3 loop: CATSPRQGDGYTF. CDR3 sequence (DNA): TGTGCCACCAGCCCTCGACAGGGAGATGGCTACACCTTC. The chain is built from TRBV15 and TRBJ1-2, with 7 bases lining up with TRBD1. Germline CDR1 and CDR2: LNHNV and YYDKDF (reference sequence). The CDR3 is 13 residues long. Trimming at V came to 5 bases and at J to 6 bases, leaving 6 bases not matched to a gene. Looking up the rest from reference TRBV15 and TRBJ1-2 gives the full variable domain: DAMVIQNPRYQVTQFGKPVTLSCSQTLNHNVMYWYQQKSSQAPKLLFHYYDKDFNNEADTPDNFQSRRPNTSFCFLDIRSPGLGDTAMYLCATSPRQGDGYTFGSGTRLTVV.

This clonotype turned up a few times. The rearrangement joins TRBV3-1 to TRBJ2-7; D not resolved. The assigned J gene may be wrong: the sequence end matches TRBJ2-5 better. This CDR3 spans 13 amino acids. In germline, CDR1 is LGHDT, CDR2 YNNKEL (reference sequence). CDR3 amino acids: CASSQRHGETQYF. The CDR3 nucleotides read TGTGCCAGCAGCCAACGTCATGGGGAGACCCAGTACTTC.

This clonotype was observed a few times. J is TRBJ2-7 and V is TRBV27; 7 bases fit TRBD2. Germline V CDR1 and CDR2: MNHEY, SMNVEV (reference sequence). This CDR3 has 16 amino acids. V lost 3 bases to trimming and J lost 1 base; unmatched junction nucleotides: 9. CDR3 in DNA: TGTGCCAGCAGTTTCTCAGCGGGGATGGCATCCTACGAGCAGTACTTC. Protein sequence: CASSFSAGMASYEQYF.

This clonotype occurred a few times. The chain is built from TRBV3-1 and TRBJ2-1; 12 bases fit TRBD2. CDR1 and CDR2 (germline): LGHDT, YNNKEL (reference sequence). The CDR3 sequence is 19 residues long. J lost 0 bases, V lost 4 bases, and 10 bases had no gene match. The CDR3 nucleotides read TGTGCCAGCAGCCCCCTAGCGGGAGGGGAACTAAGCTCCTACAATGAGCAGTTCTTC. Amino acid sequence: CASSPLAGGELSSYNEQFF.

This clonotype was observed a single time. Just one base apart from a much larger clone, this may be a read error. V usage is TRBV6-2 or TRBV6-3 and J usage is TRBJ2-6, with D unclear. CDR1 and CDR2 from the germline V gene are MNHEY and SVGEGT. CDR3 length: 17 amino acids. V lost 2 bases and J lost 0, with 11 bases in between. Here the CDR3 DNA reads TGTGCCAGCAGTTACACTGATGGTCACTCTGGGGCCAACGTCCTGACTTTC. Translated, it gives CASSYTDGHSGANVLTF.